The 5 T cell receptor beta chains reported below all come from one sample, sequenced in a study of cytomegalovirus exposure and HLA in healthy donors. PCR was performed using 60 Vbeta and 13 Jbeta primers. Some clones are missing from TCRdb's copy, which holds only in-frame ones; the method was immunoSEQ multiplex PCR. The sample has 150,000 to 200,000 clones; roughly 80% are singletons. Sequences were obtained from PBMCs. These receptors all come from a woman under 30 in good health and CMV-seronegative.

The chain couples TRBV13 to TRBJ2-7; 10 nucleotides align to TRBD1. The CDR3 spans 16 residues. CDR1 PRHDT and CDR2 FYEKMQ come from the germline V gene (reference sequence). V lost 5 bases and J lost 5; bases outside the gene matches: 12. The CDR3, as DNA: TGTGCCAGCAGCGCACACCACCGGGACAGGGGCGACGAGCAGTACTTC. Encoded protein: CASSAHHRDRGDEQYF.

This chain connects TRBV10-2 to TRBJ2-7; D not resolved. V was cut by 2 bases and J by 3 bases, with 14 bases left in between. This CDR3 has 15 residues. Per germline, CDR1 WSHSY and CDR2 SAAADI. The chain's CDR3 is CASSEALAEIYEQYV. The CDR3 DNA is TGCGCCAGCAGTGAGGCTCTGGCGGAAATCTACGAGCAGTACGTC.

This clone was observed a handful of times. In the same sample, other DNA sequences code for this CDR3. V and J are TRBV9 and TRBJ2-1; 12 positions match TRBD2. The germline V gene has CDR1 SGDLS and CDR2 YYNGEE. This CDR3 is 15 amino acids long. Trimming removed 3 bases from V and 7 bases from J; junction bases left unmatched: 5. The CDR3 coding sequence is TGTGCCAGCAGCGCTACTAGCGGGAGGACTAATGAGCAGTTCTTC. Its protein is CASSATSGRTNEQFF.

This clone was seen only a few times. This sequence joins TRBV10-3 and TRBJ1-4; 7 positions agree with TRBD1. J lost 4 bases, V lost 8 bases, and 4 bases had no gene match. Germline-derived CDR1 and CDR2 are ENHRY and SYGVKD. The length of the CDR3 is 13 residues. This CDR3 is CAIAGTVNEKLFF. Here the CDR3 DNA reads TGTGCCATCGCCGGGACAGTTAATGAAAAACTGTTTTTT.

The rearrangement links TRBV18 to TRBJ2-2; the match to TRBD2 covers 10 bases. Germline V CDR1 and CDR2: KGHSH, LQKENI. After removal of 2 bases from V and 2 bases from J, the junction contained 2 bases not matched to a gene. This CDR3 is built from 16 residues. The CDR3 spells CASSPTSGVNTGELFF. In nucleotides, the CDR3 is TGTGCCAGCTCACCAACTAGCGGGGTTAACACCGGGGAGCTGTTTTTT.